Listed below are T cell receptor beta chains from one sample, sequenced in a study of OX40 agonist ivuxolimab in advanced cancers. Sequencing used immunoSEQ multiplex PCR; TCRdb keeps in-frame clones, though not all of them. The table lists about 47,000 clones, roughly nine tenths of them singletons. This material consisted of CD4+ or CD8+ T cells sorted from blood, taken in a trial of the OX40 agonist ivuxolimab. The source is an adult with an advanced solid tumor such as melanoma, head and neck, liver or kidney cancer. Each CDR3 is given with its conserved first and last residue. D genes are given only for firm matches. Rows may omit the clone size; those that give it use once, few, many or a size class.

DNA: TGTGCCAGCAGTGAGCCACCCCCAGCTTACGACAGGGGGGATATCACAGATACGCAGTATTTT; CDR3: CASSEPPPAYDRGDITDTQYF; size: NA; D: TRBD1; J: TRBJ2-3; V: TRBV2
DNA: TGTGCCAGCAGCTTAGGTATTGGGACAGGGGACGCAGATACGCAGTATTTT; CDR3: CASSLGIGTGDADTQYF; size: NA; D: TRBD1; J: TRBJ2-3; V: TRBV13
DNA: TGTGCCAGCAGCCCGGGACAGGGGCCTCAGCCCCAGCATTTT; CDR3: CASSPGQGPQPQHF; size: NA; D: TRBD1; J: TRBJ1-5; V: TRBV5-5
DNA: TGTGCCAGCAGCTTAGAGGGGTTCAATTCACCCCTCCACTTT; CDR3: CASSLEGFNSPLHF; size: NA; D: NA; J: TRBJ1-6; V: TRBV7-3
DNA: TGTGCCTGGAGTGACCCCCAAAGGGTCTCCTACGAGCAGTACTTC; CDR3: CAWSDPQRVSYEQYF; size: NA; D: NA; J: TRBJ2-7; V: TRBV30
DNA: TGTGCCAGCAGTACCCAGGGAAGCTCCTATAATTCACCCCTCCACTTT; CDR3: CASSTQGSSYNSPLHF; size: NA; D: NA; J: TRBJ1-6; V: TRBV2
DNA: TGTGCCTGGAGTGTAGGCAGCGCCTACGAGCAGTACTTC; CDR3: CAWSVGSAYEQYF; size: NA; D: NA; J: TRBJ2-7; V: TRBV30
DNA: TGTGCCAGCAGCTTAGCGCGACAGGGCCCCTACGAGCAGTACTTC; CDR3: CASSLARQGPYEQYF; size: once; D: TRBD1; J: TRBJ2-7; V: TRBV7-9
DNA: TGCGCCAGCAGCCCCTGGGAGGGACTTGGCTACACCTTC; CDR3: CASSPWEGLGYTF; size: NA; D: NA; J: TRBJ1-2; V: TRBV5-1
DNA: TGTGCCAGCAGCCATCTCCGCGGGGCAGAGACCCAGTACTTC; CDR3: CASSHLRGAETQYF; size: NA; D: NA; J: TRBJ2-5; V: TRBV27
DNA: TGTGCCAGCAGCTCCCAGGACAGGGGGGTCCAGTACTTC; CDR3: CASSSQDRGVQYF; size: NA; D: TRBD1; J: TRBJ2-4; V: TRBV11-3
DNA: TGTGCCAGCAGCCCGGACTCATACTACGAGCAGTACTTC; CDR3: CASSPDSYYEQYF; size: once; D: NA; J: TRBJ2-7; V: TRBV7-9
DNA: TGTGCCAGCAGCCAATTGGTCGTCGGGGACTATGGCTACACCTTC; CDR3: CASSQLVVGDYGYTF; size: NA; D: NA; J: TRBJ1-2; V: TRBV4-2
DNA: TGTGCCAGCACCGGGACAGGGTCGGGTGAGCAGTTCTTC; CDR3: CASTGTGSGEQFF; size: NA; D: TRBD1; J: TRBJ2-1; V: TRBV19
DNA: TGTGCCAGCAGCCCCCTAGACAGGGGATACAATGAGCAGTTCTTC; CDR3: CASSPLDRGYNEQFF; size: NA; D: TRBD1; J: TRBJ2-1; V: TRBV6-5
DNA: TGTGCCAGCAGAAGGACTAGCCTCAATGAGCAGTTCTTC; CDR3: CASRRTSLNEQFF; size: NA; D: TRBD2; J: TRBJ2-1; V: TRBV6-5
DNA: TGTGCCAGCAGCTTTGAGACAGATACGCAGTATTTT; CDR3: CASSFETDTQYF; size: NA; D: NA; J: TRBJ2-3; V: TRBV13
DNA: TGTGCCAGCTCACCAGAGACAGGGGGCATTAGGACTGAAGCTTTCTTT; CDR3: CASSPETGGIRTEAFF; size: NA; D: TRBD1; J: TRBJ1-1; V: TRBV18
DNA: TGTGCCAGCAGCTCGATAGGGGCGAACACTGAAGCTTTCTTT; CDR3: CASSSIGANTEAFF; size: NA; D: NA; J: TRBJ1-1; V: TRBV5-6
DNA: TGTGCCAGCAGCCAAAGAGAGACCCAGTACTTC; CDR3: CASSQRETQYF; size: NA; D: NA; J: TRBJ2-5; V: TRBV5-5
DNA: TGTGCCAGCAGTCCTTTCGGAGGAAACTATGGCTACACCTTC; CDR3: CASSPFGGNYGYTF; size: NA; D: NA; J: TRBJ1-2; V: TRBV27
DNA: TGTGCCAGTAGTATAGACAGGATGGAGCAGTTCTTC; CDR3: CASSIDRMEQFF; size: once; D: NA; J: TRBJ2-1; V: TRBV19
DNA: TGTGCCAGCAGCTCCGGACAGTATGGGAGCACCGGGGAGCTGTTTTTT; CDR3: CASSSGQYGSTGELFF; size: NA; D: NA; J: TRBJ2-2; V: TRBV11-2
DNA: TGTGCCAGCAGCTCTACAGGGAACACTGAAGCTTTCTTT; CDR3: CASSSTGNTEAFF; size: NA; D: NA; J: TRBJ1-1; V: TRBV7-9
DNA: TGTGCCTGGAGTGTAGTCGGGGACTATGGCTACACCTTC; CDR3: CAWSVVGDYGYTF; size: NA; D: NA; J: TRBJ1-2; V: TRBV30
DNA: TGTGCCAGCAGCGACTTCGCCGATAGCATTCAGTACTTC; CDR3: CASSDFADSIQYF; size: NA; D: NA; J: TRBJ2-4; V: TRBV27
DNA: TGTGCCAGCAGTTTAATCCTGGGGGATGAGCAGTTCTTC; CDR3: CASSLILGDEQFF; size: NA; D: NA; J: TRBJ2-1; V: TRBV27
DNA: TGTGCCAGCAGCTTGTACCAGGGAGTCCCGGAGCTGTTTTTT; CDR3: CASSLYQGVPELFF; size: NA; D: NA; J: TRBJ2-2; V: TRBV5-4
DNA: TGTGCCAGTGGGGGGAATCAGCCCCAGCATTTT; CDR3: CASGGNQPQHF; size: NA; D: NA; J: TRBJ1-5; V: TRBV6-5
DNA: TGCAGCGTGGCTCGGGGGACACAAGGAATCCAAGAGACCCAGTACTTC; CDR3: CSVARGTQGIQETQYF; size: NA; D: NA; J: TRBJ2-5; V: TRBV29-1
DNA: TGTGCCAGTAGTATAGTGGAGGGACTCTCCTACGAGCAGTACTTC; CDR3: CASSIVEGLSYEQYF; size: NA; D: NA; J: TRBJ2-7; V: TRBV19
DNA: TGCGCCAGCAGCCATAAGAGGCTCCCGGCGGGCTATGGCTACACCTTC; CDR3: CASSHKRLPAGYGYTF; size: NA; D: NA; J: TRBJ1-2; V: TRBV4-1
DNA: TGTGCCAGCAGCTTGGGTTTGAATGAGCAGTTCTTC; CDR3: CASSLGLNEQFF; size: NA; D: NA; J: TRBJ2-1; V: TRBV5-8
DNA: TGTGCCAGCAGTTTACCAGGGCTGAACACTGAAGCTTTCTTT; CDR3: CASSLPGLNTEAFF; size: NA; D: NA; J: TRBJ1-1; V: TRBV27
DNA: TGTGCCAGCAGCATGAGGGGCCCGGGACAGGACCCCTACGAGCAGTACTTC; CDR3: CASSMRGPGQDPYEQYF; size: NA; D: TRBD1; J: TRBJ2-7; V: TRBV5-6
DNA: TGTGCCAGCAGCTTAATAGCGGGGGAGAGCTCCTACAATGAGCAGTTCTTC; CDR3: CASSLIAGESSYNEQFF; size: NA; D: TRBD2; J: TRBJ2-1; V: TRBV7-2
DNA: TGTGCCAGCAGTTCAATCCTCCCGACTGGGTCTTTTATTACAGTTAGCAATCAGCCCCAGCATTTT; CDR3: CASSSILPTGSFITVSNQPQHF; size: NA; D: NA; J: TRBJ1-5; V: TRBV28
DNA: TGCGCCAGCAGCCAAGTAGCGGGACCAACCTACGAGCAGTACTTC; CDR3: CASSQVAGPTYEQYF; size: NA; D: TRBD2; J: TRBJ2-7; V: TRBV4-1
DNA: TGTGCCAGCAGCCTTTGGGCATTCGAGACCCAGTACTTC; CDR3: CASSLWAFETQYF; size: NA; D: NA; J: TRBJ2-5; V: TRBV11-2
DNA: TGTGCCAGCAGCTTACAGGGGGCCGCGAACACTGAAGCTTTCTTT; CDR3: CASSLQGAANTEAFF; size: NA; D: TRBD1; J: TRBJ1-1; V: TRBV5-4
DNA: TGCGCCAGCAGCCAAGCGGGGACTAGCACAGATACGCAGTATTTT; CDR3: CASSQAGTSTDTQYF; size: NA; D: NA; J: TRBJ2-3; V: TRBV4-1
DNA: TGTGCCACCGGGGACAGTGAGCAGGCCAGGGCCTATGGCTACACCTTC; CDR3: CATGDSEQARAYGYTF; size: once; D: TRBD1; J: TRBJ1-2; V: TRBV10-3
DNA: TGTGCCATCAGTGAGTCGCTGCTATACACCTTC; CDR3: CAISESLLYTF; size: once; D: NA; J: TRBJ1-2; V: TRBV10-3
DNA: TGTGCCAGCAGCCCCTCGGGCAGAGCCACCTACGAGCAGTACTTC; CDR3: CASSPSGRATYEQYF; size: NA; D: NA; J: TRBJ2-7; V: TRBV9